This entry concerns a single T cell receptor (beta chain). CDR3 length: 14 amino acids. The junction had 8 bases not matched to a gene; V was cut back by 6 bases and J by 5 bases. CDR1 SNHLY and CDR2 FYNNEI come from the germline V gene. This entry belongs to a study of blood T cell repertoires in COVID-19. For the study at large: T cells, B-cell-depleted T cells, or PBMCs provided the cDNA or gDNA that served as material.

Original handling: Reference gene primer amplification gave nucleated cell count estimates. Data came from immunoSEQ multiplex PCR; TCRdb stores just in-frame clones and leaves some out. That table supplies the V and J calls and clone size; D and trimming were determined from the DNA. Of roughly 70,000 clones detected, about 87% appear once; the ten largest clones hold 5.5% to 8.5%. The origin of this receptor is an elderly woman with active COVID-19. V is TRBV2 and J is TRBJ2-5, with 8 positions matching TRBD2. The source material was peripheral blood. The DNA of the CDR3 is TGTGCCAGCAGCGGGACTAGTCAAGGGGAGACCCAGTACTTC. Translated, it gives CASSGTSQGETQYF.